One sample yielded the 9 T cell receptor beta chains listed below, sequenced in a study of shared clonotypes between healthy human individuals. The protocol was immunoSEQ multiplex PCR, while the TCRdb copy is restricted to in-frame clones and leaves out a portion. Of 550,000 to 850,000 clones listed, approximately 77% were seen once; the top ten hold around 1.7%. Sequencing was performed on memory CD4+ T cells sorted from blood. As to subset: CD45RA-negative fraction. All receptors come from a woman under 40 in good health.

This clone was counted only a few times. V usage is TRBV5-6 and J usage is TRBJ2-5; D unclear. CDR3 length: 13 residues. Germline V lookup: CDR1 SGHDT, CDR2 YYEEEE. V gave up 4 bases and J gave up 7 bases, with 14 bases separating them. The CDR3 nucleotides are TGTGCCAGCAGCGGTCAAGATCAGCGGACCCAGTACTTC. Translated: CASSGQDQRTQYF.

The chain joins TRBV25-1 to TRBJ2-1; no reliable D call. V lost 1 base and J lost 7, with 20 bases in between. Per the germline V gene, CDR1 is MGHDK and CDR2 is SYGVNS. This CDR3 comprises 17 residues. The chain's CDR3 is CASSEFVGLRLGNEQFF. The CDR3 DNA sequence: TGTGCCAGCAGTGAATTTGTCGGGTTGAGACTTGGTAATGAGCAGTTCTTC.

In its sample, this clone was seen many times. This chain joins TRBV19 and TRBJ1-1; 10 positions match TRBD1. The ends lost 3 bases at V and 0 bases at J; junction bases unmatched: 4. In germline, CDR1 is LNHDA, CDR2 SQIVND (reference sequence). The CDR3 is 16 amino acids. The chain's CDR3 is CASSIWTGGMNTEAFF. Here the CDR3 DNA reads TGTGCCAGTAGTATCTGGACAGGGGGGATGAACACTGAAGCTTTCTTT.

The chain is built from TRBV5-4 and TRBJ1-1; 12 bases agree with TRBD1. After removal of 3 bases from V and 0 bases from J, the junction contained 3 bases not matched to a gene. The CDR3 is made up of 16 amino acids. Germline CDR1 is SGHNT and CDR2 is YYREEE (reference sequence). The CDR3 spells CASSWGQGALNTEAFF. CDR3 nucleotides: TGTGCCAGCAGCTGGGGACAGGGGGCCCTGAACACTGAAGCTTTCTTT.

The sample holds one count of this clone. The genes are TRBV29-1 and TRBJ2-7; D perhaps matches TRBD1 (5 bases). The CDR3 contains 14 residues. Trimming pared 5 bases from V and 0 bases from J, leaving 14 bases between. Germline V gene sequence: CDR1 SQVTM, CDR2 ANQGSEA. The CDR3 sequence is CSVRFAGNSYEQYF. As DNA, the CDR3 is TGCAGCGTTCGTTTTGCAGGGAACTCCTACGAGCAGTACTTC.

The chain links TRBV7-9 to TRBJ1-2; D gene uncertain. V lost 3 bases and J lost 3, with 8 bases in between. In germline, CDR1 is SEHNR, CDR2 FQNEAQ (reference sequence). This CDR3 has 13 residues. CDR3 DNA: TGTGCCAGCAGCTTGAATGTTGACTATGGCTACACCTTC. It codes for CASSLNVDYGYTF. Drawing the rest from reference TRBV7-9 and TRBJ1-2, the complete variable domain is DTGVSQNPRHKITKRGQNVTFRCDPISEHNRLYWYRQTLGQGPEFLTYFQNEAQLEKSRLLSDRFSAERPKGSFSTLEIQRTEQGDSAMYLCASSLNVDYGYTFGSGTRLTVV.

The gene calls are TRBV4-1 and TRBJ1-1; D gene ambiguous. Between the trimmed V and J ends, which lost 1 base and 2 bases, there was a span of 11 bases. This CDR3 has 15 residues. In germline, CDR1 is MGHRA, CDR2 YSYEKL. The CDR3 DNA is TGCGCCAGCAGCCAAGTAGGCAGATTTAACACTGAAGCTTTCTTT. Protein: CASSQVGRFNTEAFF.

This clone has just one count. The chain is built from TRBV30 and TRBJ1-1; possible D gene TRBD1, 5 bases. The germline gives CDR1 GTSNPN, CDR2 SVGIG (reference sequence). The length of the CDR3 is 12 residues. Trimming took 4 bases from V and 4 from J, leaving 10 bases between them. The CDR3 nucleotides read TGTGCCTGGAATTTAAGGGGCACTGAAGCTTTCTTT. Protein product: CAWNLRGTEAFF.

The chain employs TRBV28 and TRBJ2-2; a possible D gene is TRBD2 (6 bases). CDR3 length: 18 residues. Germline CDR1 MDHEN, CDR2 SYDVKM. V was pared by 6 bases and J by 0 bases, with 20 bases between. The CDR3 nucleotides are TGTGCCAGCAGCCTAATAAGGAAAGGGAGGCCGAACACCGGGGAGCTGTTTTTT. As protein: CASSLIRKGRPNTGELFF.